This T cell receptor beta chain is from a study of identical twins (TCRdb year 2016). Broadly, across the study: To test whether fetal clonotypes persist, the study used deep sequencing on TCR alpha and beta repertoires from monozygotic twins, unrelated adults of various ages, and cord blood. Replicate twin experiments were performed at different times using different library preparation protocols to rule out contamination.

Points on this clonotype: The antigen this receptor binds is unknown. Base qualities are not provided; no much larger clone lies one nucleotide away.

Every donor was a healthy Caucasian. Three pairs of female monozygotic twins, all aged 18 to 29 years, made up the twin cohort. Miltenyi CD45RO+ enrichment and human naive T-cell isolation kits were used to isolate memory (CD45RO+) and naive T cells from PBMC. Broader findings and caveats from the paper: Out-of-frame TCR alpha sharing in monozygotic twins was systematically underestimated by recombination models, whereas sharing between unrelated individuals was in agreement with the recombination models. Because the same donors could not be followed over many years, conclusions were based on cross-sectional statistical analysis. Fewer insertions were carried by abundant cord blood beta clonotypes, a similar but weaker trend appeared in young adult naive repertoires, and no such trend appeared in memory repertoires. The excess sharing between twins in beta out-of-frame sequences was weaker because fewer shared sequences reduced the signal-to-noise ratio. Invariant T cells such as MAIT and iNKT could partly confound zero-insertion analyses, although diverse VJ usage argued against such confounding for most clonotypes. Compared with coincidental sharing between unrelated individuals, out-of-frame TCR alpha sequences shared between twins showed an excess of sequences with low generation probability.

Library prep was done by 5' RACE. Sequencer: Illumina HiSeq 2000. A universal primer binding site was introduced by template switching, and a unique molecular identifier was present in the final cDNA, enabling accurate counting of TCR cDNA molecules. Specific primers in the conserved constant-segment region were used to synthesize first-strand cDNA for the TCR alpha and beta chains. To control for contamination, every cDNA library was double barcoded, receiving both a SMART-Mk sample barcode and Illumina barcodes. TruSeq adapter sequences and Illumina sample barcodes were added in two successive PCR steps. TCR alpha and beta cDNA libraries were sequenced on the Illumina HiSeq platform with custom primers. On the study's bioinformatics: Unique molecular identifiers were extracted from raw reads with MiGEC, and CDR3 positions were determined with MiXCR. For each individual, recombination models were inferred using an EM algorithm with the repgenHMM and IGoR tools. The analysis of shared clonotypes was done with the tcR package in R, with sharing normalized by the product of cloneset sizes. To study raw recombination without the effects of thymic and clonal selection, out-of-frame nonproductive sequences were analyzed. The public reads were quality trimmed at Q25 with fastp and then assembled into clones with MiXCR by TCRdb, keeping productive beta chains. All rows with the same CDR3 protein become a single entry with the most common DNA and genes. In this record, the V and J calls reflect TCRdb's handling and not the investigators' own analysis. This sample lists a few hundred thousand distinct CDR3 sequences; under 9.5% were detected once. Approximately 2.1% of the sample belongs to the ten largest clones.

The same sample was also used in a study of yellow fever vaccine responses in identical twins. Looking at the second paper: The T cell response to vaccination in identical twins was reported by the authors to appear partly convergent and partly personalized. The study precisely tracked vaccine-responding T cell clones in identical twins.

The sample comprised memory (CD45RO+) T cells sorted from blood. The cell subset or site label on this specimen signifies: CD45RO+ enriched T cells. The source of this sequence is a woman aged 18-35 years in good health.

The DNA is TGTGCCAGCGGGGAGTATGGCACAGATACGCAGTATTTT. Its protein product is CASGEYGTDTQYF. The rearranged chain carries TRBV2 and TRBJ2-3; TRBD2 is perhaps the D gene, given 5 matching bases. V is shortened by 8 bases, J by 1 base, and the region joining them spans 10 bases. Looking up the germline V gene yields CDR1 SNHLY and CDR2 FYNNEI. The CDR3 starts with the cysteine, ends with the phenylalanine, and has 13 residues. Solely the CDR3 DNA is kept, with 39 bases framed from the first base. With the portions outside the CDR3 filled from the reference TRBV2 and TRBJ2-3 genes, the complete variable region becomes EPEVTQTPSHQVTQMGQEVILRCVPISNHLYFYWYRQILGQKVEFLVSFYNNEISEKSEIFDDQFSVERPDGSNFTLKIRSTKLEDSAMYFCASGEYGTDTQYFGPGTRLTVL.